This T cell receptor (beta chain) appears in the sequencing data of a study of control samples from healthy donors and cancer patients. This CDR3 is built from 13 residues. Trimming pared 2 bases from V and 4 bases from J, leaving 7 bases between. Germline CDR1 reads SGHDT; CDR2 reads YYEEEE. TCRdb's copy holds only in-frame clones and misses some; the assay was immunoSEQ multiplex PCR. The sample contains 98,000 or so clones, around three quarters of which appear only once. The rearrangement links TRBV5-6 to TRBJ1-5; unclear D gene. The receptor's source is a woman aged 25-40 years in good health. The sample comprised blood. CDR3 bases: TGTGCCAGCAGCTTAACGCGGAATCAGCCCCAGCATTTT. This gives the protein CASSLTRNQPQHF.